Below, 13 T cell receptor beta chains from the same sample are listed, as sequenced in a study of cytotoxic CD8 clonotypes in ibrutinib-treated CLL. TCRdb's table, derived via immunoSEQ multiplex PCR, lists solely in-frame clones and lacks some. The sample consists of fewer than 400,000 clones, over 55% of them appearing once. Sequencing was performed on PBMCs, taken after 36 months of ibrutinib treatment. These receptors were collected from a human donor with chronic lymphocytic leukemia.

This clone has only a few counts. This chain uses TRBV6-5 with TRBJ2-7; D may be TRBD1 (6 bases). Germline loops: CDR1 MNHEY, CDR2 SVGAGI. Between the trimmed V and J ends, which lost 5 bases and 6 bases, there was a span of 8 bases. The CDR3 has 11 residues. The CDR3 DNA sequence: TGTGCCAGCAGTCAGGGGCCCGAGCAGTACTTC. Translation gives CASSQGPEQYF.

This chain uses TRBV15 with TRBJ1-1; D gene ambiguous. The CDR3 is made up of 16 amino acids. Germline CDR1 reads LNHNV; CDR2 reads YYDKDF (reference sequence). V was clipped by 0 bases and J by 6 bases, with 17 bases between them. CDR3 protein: CATSRDRRPFLAEAFF. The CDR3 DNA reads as TGTGCCACCAGCAGAGATCGCCGACCTTTCCTCGCTGAAGCTTTCTTT.

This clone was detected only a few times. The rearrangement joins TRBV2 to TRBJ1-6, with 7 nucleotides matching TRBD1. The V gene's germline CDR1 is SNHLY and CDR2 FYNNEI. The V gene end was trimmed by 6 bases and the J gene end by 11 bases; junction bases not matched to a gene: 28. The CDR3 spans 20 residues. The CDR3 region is CASRTSRGTLHGVRGPPLHF. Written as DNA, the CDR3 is TGTGCCAGCAGGACCAGCAGGGGGACGCTCCATGGGGTACGAGGACCACCCCTCCACTTT.

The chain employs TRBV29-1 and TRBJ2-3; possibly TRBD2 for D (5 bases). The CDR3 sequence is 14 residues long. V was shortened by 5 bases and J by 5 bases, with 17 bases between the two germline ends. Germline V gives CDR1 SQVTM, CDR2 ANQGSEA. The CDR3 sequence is CSVRGLLSQDTQYF. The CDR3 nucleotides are TGCAGCGTTCGAGGACTGTTAAGTCAAGATACGCAGTATTTT.

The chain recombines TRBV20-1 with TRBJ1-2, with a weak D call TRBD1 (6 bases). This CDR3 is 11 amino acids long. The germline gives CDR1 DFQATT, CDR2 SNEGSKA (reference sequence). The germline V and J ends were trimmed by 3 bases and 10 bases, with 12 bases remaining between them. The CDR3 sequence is CSARWQGHYTF. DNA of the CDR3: TGCAGTGCTAGGTGGCAGGGGCACTACACCTTC.

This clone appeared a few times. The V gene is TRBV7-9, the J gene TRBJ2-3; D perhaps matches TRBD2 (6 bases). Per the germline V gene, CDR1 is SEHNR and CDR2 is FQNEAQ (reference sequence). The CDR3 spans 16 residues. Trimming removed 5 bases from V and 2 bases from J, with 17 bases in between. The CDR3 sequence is CASSTSTGLHTDTQYF. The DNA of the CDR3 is TGTGCCAGCAGCACCTCCACGGGACTCCACACAGATACGCAGTATTTT.

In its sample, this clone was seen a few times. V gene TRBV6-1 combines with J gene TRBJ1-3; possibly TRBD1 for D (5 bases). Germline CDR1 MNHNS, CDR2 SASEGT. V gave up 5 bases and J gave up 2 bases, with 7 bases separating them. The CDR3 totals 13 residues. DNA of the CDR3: TGTGCCAGCAGTCAGGGTACTGGAAACACCATATATTTT. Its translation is CASSQGTGNTIYF.

The CDR3 loop reads CASSPPVGNTIYF. In DNA form, the CDR3 reads TGTGCCAGCTCACCACCCGTTGGAAACACCATATATTTT. The V call is TRBV18, the J call TRBJ1-3; D is uncertain. The CDR3 loop spans 13 amino acids. V was trimmed by 0 bases and J by 3 bases, leaving 3 bases between them. Germline lookup yields CDR1 KGHSH and CDR2 LQKENI.

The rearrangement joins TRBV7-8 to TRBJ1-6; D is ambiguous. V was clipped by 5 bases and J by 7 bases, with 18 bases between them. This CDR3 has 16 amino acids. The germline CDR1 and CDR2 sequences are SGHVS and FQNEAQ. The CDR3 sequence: CASSAHLRTKNSPLHF. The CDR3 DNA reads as TGTGCCAGCAGCGCGCACTTGAGGACCAAGAATTCACCCCTCCACTTT.

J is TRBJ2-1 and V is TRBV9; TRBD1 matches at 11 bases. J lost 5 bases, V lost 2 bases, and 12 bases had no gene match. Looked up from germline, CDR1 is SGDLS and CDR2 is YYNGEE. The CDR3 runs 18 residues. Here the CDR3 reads CASSVKQAGQGGHNEQFF. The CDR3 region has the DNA TGTGCCAGCAGCGTCAAACAGGCGGGACAGGGGGGACACAATGAGCAGTTCTTC.

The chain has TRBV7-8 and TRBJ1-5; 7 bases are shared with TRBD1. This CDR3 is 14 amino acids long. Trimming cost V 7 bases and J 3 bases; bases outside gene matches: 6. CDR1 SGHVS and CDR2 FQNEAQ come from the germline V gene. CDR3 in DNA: TGTGCCAGCACCCCTGACAGGGTCAATCAGCCCCAGCATTTT. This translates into CASTPDRVNQPQHF. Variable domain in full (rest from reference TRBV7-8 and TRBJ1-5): GAGVSQSPRYKVAKRGQDVALRCDPISGHVSLFWYQQALGQGPEFLTYFQNEAQLDKSGLPSDRFFAERPEGSVSTLKIQRTQQEDSAVYLCASTPDRVNQPQHFGDGTRLSIL.

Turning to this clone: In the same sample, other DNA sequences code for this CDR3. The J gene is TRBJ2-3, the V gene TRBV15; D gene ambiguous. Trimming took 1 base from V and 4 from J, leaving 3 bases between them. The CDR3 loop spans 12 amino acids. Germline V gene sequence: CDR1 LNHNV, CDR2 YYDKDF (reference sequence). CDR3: CATSRVPDTQYF. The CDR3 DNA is TGTGCCACCAGCAGAGTGCCAGATACGCAGTATTTT.

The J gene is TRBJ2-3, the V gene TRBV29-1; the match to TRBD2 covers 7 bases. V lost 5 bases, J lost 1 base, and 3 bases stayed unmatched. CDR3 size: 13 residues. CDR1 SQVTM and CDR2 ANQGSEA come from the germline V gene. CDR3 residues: CSVRGSGTDTQYF. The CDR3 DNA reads TGCAGCGTTCGCGGGAGCGGCACAGATACGCAGTATTTT.